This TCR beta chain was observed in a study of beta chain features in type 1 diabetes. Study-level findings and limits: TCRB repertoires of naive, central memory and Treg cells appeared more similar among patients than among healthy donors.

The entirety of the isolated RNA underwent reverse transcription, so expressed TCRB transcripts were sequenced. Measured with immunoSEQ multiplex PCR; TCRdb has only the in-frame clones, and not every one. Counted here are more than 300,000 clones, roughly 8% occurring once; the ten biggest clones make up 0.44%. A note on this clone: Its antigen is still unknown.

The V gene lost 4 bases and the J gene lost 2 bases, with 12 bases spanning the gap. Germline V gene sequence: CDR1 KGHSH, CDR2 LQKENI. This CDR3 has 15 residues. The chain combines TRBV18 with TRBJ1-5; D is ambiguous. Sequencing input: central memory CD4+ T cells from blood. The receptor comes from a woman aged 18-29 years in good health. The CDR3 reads CASSQDHRGNQPQHF. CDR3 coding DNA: TGTGCCAGCTCACAGGACCACCGGGGCAATCAGCCCCAGCATTTT.